This T cell receptor beta chain was recovered during a study of blood T cell repertoires in COVID-19. Overall study: The United States, Italy and Spain were the sources of the acute and convalescent COVID-19 samples. The cDNA or gDNA used as material had been derived from T cells, B-cell-depleted T cells, or PBMCs.

Original methodology: Cell counts per sample came from amplifying reference gene primers. The method was immunoSEQ multiplex PCR; TCRdb's version includes in-frame clones alone and lacks a portion of them. V, J and clone size were drawn from that table, and D and trimming were deduced from the DNA. The sample comprises about 17,000 clones, approximately 80% of which are singletons, and approximately 25% rests with the top ten. V shed 10 bases, J shed 5 bases, and the junction held 6 bases outside the gene matches. In germline, CDR1 is MNHEY, CDR2 SVGAGI. This CDR3 has 12 residues. J is TRBJ1-1 and V is TRBV6-5, with 8 bases identical to TRBD1. This TCR was recovered from a woman between 65 and 79 years old with active COVID-19. Sequencing used peripheral blood. The CDR3 nucleotides are TGTGCCATACAGGGGGGCGGGACTGAAGCTTTCTTT. Residues: CAIQGGGTEAFF.